This T cell receptor beta chain came from a study of shared clonotypes between healthy human individuals. CD4+ cells underwent separation, giving CD45RA+ naive and CD45RA-negative memory subsets. Assay used: immunoSEQ multiplex PCR; TCRdb lists only in-frame clones, some missing. This repertoire shows 950,000 to 1,100,000 clones, about 75% found once; its top ten account for about 1.5%. Germline CDR1 and CDR2: SGHTA and FQGTGA. The junction had 16 bases not matched to a gene; V was cut back by 4 bases and J by 2 bases. The CDR3 runs 19 residues. This sequence was found in a man younger than 30 in good health. Source material: memory CD4+ T cells sorted from blood. Subset here: CD45RA-negative fraction. The chain is built from TRBV7-3 and TRBJ1-4, with TRBD1 identical over 7 bases. Here the CDR3 reads CASSSPDRVGTNTNEKLFF. The CDR3 DNA is TGTGCCAGCAGCTCCCCAGACAGGGTGGGAACTAATACTAATGAAAAACTGTTTTTT.